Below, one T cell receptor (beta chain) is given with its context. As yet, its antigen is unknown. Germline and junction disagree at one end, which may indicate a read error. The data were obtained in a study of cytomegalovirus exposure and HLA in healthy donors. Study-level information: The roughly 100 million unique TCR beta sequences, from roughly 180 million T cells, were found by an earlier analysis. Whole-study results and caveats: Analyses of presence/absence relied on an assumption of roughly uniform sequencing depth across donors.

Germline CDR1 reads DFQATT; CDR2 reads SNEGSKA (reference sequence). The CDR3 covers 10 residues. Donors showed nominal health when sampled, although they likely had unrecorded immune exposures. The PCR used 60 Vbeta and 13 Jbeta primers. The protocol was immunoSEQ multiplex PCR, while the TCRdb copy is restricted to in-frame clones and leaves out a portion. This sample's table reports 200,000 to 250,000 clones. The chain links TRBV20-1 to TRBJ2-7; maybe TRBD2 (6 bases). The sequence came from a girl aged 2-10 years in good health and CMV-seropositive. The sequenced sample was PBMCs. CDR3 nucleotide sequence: TGCAGTGCCTGGGCGGGGACCCTTCACTTC. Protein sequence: CSAWAGTLHF.